This section outlines one T cell receptor beta chain sequence together with its context. TCRdb used MiXCR to reprocess the RACE reads, holding one entry per CDR3 protein. The data show 350,000 to 400,000 distinct CDR3 sequences, with about 5.1% seen just once and approximately 2.8% held by the top ten. Time point in this sample: pre-sensitization, week 0. The treatment was: therapeutic diphenylcyclopropenone sensitization with weekly scalp DPC. V was shortened by 3 bases and J by 2 bases, with 11 bases between the two germline ends. CDR1 is SQVTM and CDR2 is ANQGSEA in the germline V gene. This CDR3 contains 15 residues. This record comes from a study of human T cells and chemical hapten exposure.

Source: whole blood, taken in connection with sensitization to the hapten diphenylcyclopropenone (DPC). This clonotype was obtained from a woman in her forties or fifties with alopecia areata. Some clones in this sample may be carry-over from other donors' samples. The chain joins TRBV29-1 to TRBJ2-6; possibly TRBD2 for D (5 bases). CDR3: CSVESRGTGANVLTF. The DNA for the CDR3 is TGCAGCGTTGAGAGCCGGGGTACTGGGGCCAACGTCCTGACTTTC.